This entry describes one T cell receptor beta chain. The target of this receptor is not known. No base qualities exist here, and no much larger clone lies one base off it. CDR1 and CDR2 are drawn from the germline V gene: MGHRA, YSYEKL. V loses 5 bases of germline sequence and J loses 0 bases, and the interval between the two ends is 11 bases. There are 14 amino acids in the CDR3, from cysteine to phenylalanine inclusive. The CDR3 DNA has 42 bases and is translated from base 1. This entry comes from a study of cytomegalovirus exposure and HLA in healthy donors (dated by TCRdb to about 2017). Regarding the study in general: An earlier analysis of 587 of the donors reported about 300 Gb of sequence data and 90 million to 120 million unique TCR beta sequences obtained from 180 million or so T cells. Across approximately 400 genotyped donors of the cohort, an average of about 240,000 unique TCR beta nucleotide sequences per donor were sequenced, and 15% to 20% of those sequences were non-productive. All discovery cohort repertoires had been generated using a single sequencing platform. A later genetic analysis took genome-wide SNP genotypes for about 55% of the 666 donors and used that subset as a discovery cohort. Donor age, sex, ethnicity and CMV serostatus were compiled together with the repertoire data. An earlier analysis of 500 to 650 of the donors applied high-throughput TCR beta sequencing to assess whether each TCR beta V gene segment acted as functional or pseudogenic. A handful of DR-DQ haplotypes were treated as single units for association and clustering because of strong linkage in the cohort. Of the roughly 400 genotyped donors, approximately 80% fell in the genetic ancestry cluster associated with self-reported Caucasian donors. The study aimed to test whether signatures of past pathogen exposure could be identified by cataloging public T cell receptors. A later analysis re-examined previously published TCR beta repertoires from more than 600 donors and added high-resolution HLA genotyping to investigate patterns of TCR occurrence. HLA typing included class I and class II loci at four-digit resolution. Typing coverage differed by locus: A, B, C, DRB1 and DQB1 were typed in about 620-640 donors, DQA1 in 522, DPA1 in some 610, and DPB1 in 450 to 480. Rather than using new phenotypic data, the later analysis identified candidate immune exposures from TCR beta sequences and from how often those sequences occurred across donors. An early release that covered fewer than 750 HLA-typed donors contained approximately 300 gigabases of sequencing data and 85 million to 100 million unique TCR sequences. High-throughput TCR immunosequencing, statistical association of individual TCRs with disease status, and machine learning were combined to predict cytomegalovirus infection status. Besides the first cohort of around 700 subjects, a separate validation cohort made up of roughly 120 different subjects was used. The study profiled the T cell repertoires of some 610 subjects by immunosequencing and related them to cytomegalovirus serostatus.

Results the study describes overall, beyond this receptor: Correlated functional status among segregating V segments might reflect linkage disequilibrium, but an unknown experimental factor could not be ruled out. HLA typing was unavailable for some donors at each locus, so association tests used only the typed subset. In the study, about 150 TCR beta chains were listed as associated with cytomegalovirus. Compared with equally common non-associated chains, HLA-associated TCR beta chains in a later analysis were more clonally expanded and had lower generation probabilities. In a later analysis, most CMV-associated TCR beta chains were found to appear HLA-restricted, with HLA associations seemingly driven largely by CMV exposure. When HLA alleles, especially DR and DQ, strongly co-occurred, attributing TCR associations to individual alleles was difficult. A later analysis associated 16,951 TCR beta sequences with specific HLA alleles at a false discovery rate of 0.05. In a later analysis, TCR association rates were found to vary across HLA loci, with the most associated TCRs seen for DRB1 alleles and the fewest for HLA-C alleles. A cluster of highly shared sequence variants was judged likely to be a technical artifact of the sequencing pipeline. In a later analysis, several top co-occurrence clusters were reported to appear linked to parvovirus B19, influenza, CMV and Epstein-Barr virus. It was suggested by the authors that the approach could potentially be generalized to other disease states and immunological phenotypes. The cohort was sequenced for TCR beta chains only, and without alpha or paired-chain data the features that could be detected were limited. The only immune exposure information available for the cohort was CMV serostatus. Some IMGT-functional V segments, including TRBV6-2 and TRBV6-3, could not be told apart with the 87-base-pair reads, so those segments were excluded. In vitro tests confirmed that a few of the cytomegalovirus-associated TCR beta chains recognize cytomegalovirus antigens. The presence/absence analyses assumed that sequencing depth was roughly uniform across donors, and that assumption may not be true. In a later genetic analysis, fewer N-insertions in productive TCRs were reported among donors in an Asian-associated ancestry cluster than the approximately 630-donor mean. Because counts were too low, some 17 rarely observed V segments, including chromosome 9 orphons, were left out of the earlier analysis of 500 to 750 of the donors. A further reported finding was that TCR beta sequences accurately predicted the HLA-A and HLA-B alleles for most subjects in the first cohort. In a later genetic analysis, a missense DCLRE1C variant was associated with V-gene and J-gene trimming of TCR beta chains, and the association was replicated in an independent cohort. Most TCR sequences were seen in very few donors, while some public TCRs were found in many individuals. The classifier was reported to diagnose cytomegalovirus status with high specificity and sensitivity in both the original cohort and the validation cohort. Broadly in line with IMGT annotations, most TCR beta V segments showed up in productive rearrangements about 87% or about 30% of the time in an earlier analysis of a few hundred of the donors.

The cohort was made up of 500 to 850 healthy bone marrow donors. Cohort members were all nominally healthy when sampled, although unrecorded immune exposures were likely present. The donor was CMV seropositive and was included in the group of 300 or so seropositive cohort members. Each donor provided a peripheral blood sample, and peripheral blood mononuclear cells were used for TCR beta sequencing. The Qiagen DNeasy Blood Extraction Kit was used to extract genomic DNA from the blood cell samples. The library was generated by the immunoSEQ multiplex PCR assay. The multiplex PCR relied on a mix of 60 forward primers for TCR Vbeta segments and 13 reverse primers for TCR Jbeta segments. The CDR3 region of rearranged TCR beta genes was amplified from genomic DNA with a multiplex PCR assay. On the Illumina HiSeq System, the amplified TCR beta libraries were sequenced as 87-base-pair reads. As for the authors' bioinformatics: A later analysis tallied roughly 78 million unique TCR beta chains across the 666 repertoires, and around 12 million of those chains were shared by two or more donors. Raw reads were error-corrected and collapsed into unique sequences by a nearest-neighbor algorithm in which closely related sequences were merged to remove PCR and sequencing errors. Alignment of CDR3 sequences to IMGT reference sequences was used to assign V, D and J gene segments. For a sequence to be retained, a match of at least six nucleotides to both a V gene segment and a J gene segment was required. A rearrangement was called productive if the CDR3 had no stop codons and remained in frame with V and J, and every other rearrangement was called non-productive. Following IMGT convention, CDR3 was defined as the stretch from the second conserved V-encoded cysteine to the conserved J-encoded phenylalanine. The earlier analysis of a few hundred of the donors excluded any sequence lacking an unambiguous match to a single V gene segment. In an earlier analysis of 587 of the donors, a V segment was called functional when productive rearrangements were above 56.7%, and segregating when the standard deviation between donors exceeded 5%. A statistical classification framework was built to diagnose cytomegalovirus status from the catalog of TCR beta chain sequences. A later analysis assigned V and J genes by comparing TCR nucleotide sequences with IMGT/GENE-DB human TR gene sequences. A later analysis assigned CDR3 sequences and most-parsimonious VDJ recombination scenarios with the TCRdist pipeline. In a later analysis, each TCR beta chain was defined by its CDR3 amino acid sequence together with its V-gene family, and reads lacking a unique V-gene family were excluded. A later analysis removed several hundred highly shared, low-generation-probability nucleotide sequences to deal with suspected cross-contamination and a sequencing artifact. A later analysis calculated a clonal expansion index for each public chain from normalized within-repertoire ranks of inferred template counts. In a later analysis, generation probabilities were computed with a VDJ recombination model fitted to out-of-frame rearrangements, and the resulting probabilities were checked against IGoR. In a later analysis, hypergeometric tests were used to score TCR-TCR, TCR-HLA and TCR-CMV co-occurrence, with a repertoire-size bias correction applied to TCR pairs. In a later analysis, false discovery rates were estimated by permuting HLA or CMV assignments 20 times. A later analysis grouped co-occurring TCRs with DBSCAN, adding TCRdist sequence similarity when clustering within HLA-allele-positive subsets. Repertoires with fewer than 30,000 or more than 120,000 public chains, plus five repertoires with anomalous nucleotide sharing, were excluded from co-occurrence clustering. In TCRdb, the immuneACCESS table is reduced to in-frame sequences with V and J assigned. These tables do not hold every clone; where another copy was compared, an unresolved V gene accounts for under half, and the others remain unexplained. The V and J calls and clone size are taken from that table; D and trimming were inferred from the DNA. The sample table lists 150,000 to 200,000 clones, roughly 85% of them with a count of one. The ten largest clonotypes hold roughly 9.7% of the sample.

This sequence originates from a man younger than 35 in good health and CMV-seropositive. Recombination linked TRBV4-1 to TRBJ2-7, with a tentative D gene TRBD1 over 6 matching bases. Sequencing was performed on PBMCs. The CDR3 reads CASSETGTSYEQYF. The nucleotide sequence is TGCGCCAGCAGCGAAACAGGGACCTCCTACGAGCAGTACTTC.